The 4 T cell receptor beta chains listed next were all sequenced from one sample in a study of blood T cells in healthy people across ages. With a J-beta primer mix and a sample-barcoded 5' primer, a second PCR ran roughly 6 to 11 cycles. TCRdb analysed the 5' RACE reads with MiXCR anew, one entry per CDR3 protein. The sample includes about 750,000 distinct CDR3 sequences, about 55% of them seen just once. The sample comprised blood. These receptors were collected from a man at least 80 years old in good health.

The chain is built from TRBV4-1 and TRBJ2-3; 9 nucleotides match TRBD1. Germline V CDR1 and CDR2: MGHRA, YSYEKL. V was pared by 6 bases and J by 3 bases, with 10 bases of the junction left unmatched. This CDR3 is 16 amino acids long. The CDR3 nucleotides are TGCGCCAGCAGGCCCAGGGTACAGGGGGCAACAGATACGCAGTATTTT. Translating gives CASRPRVQGATDTQYF.

The chain has TRBV28 and TRBJ2-3; D is unresolved. The V end lost 2 bases, the J end lost 0 bases, and 15 bases lay between the germline ends. Germline V gives CDR1 MDHEN, CDR2 SYDVKM. This CDR3 comprises 17 residues. CDR3 sequence (DNA): TGTGCCAGCAGTTTAAAAGATTCCTGGGATAGCACAGATACGCAGTATTTT. Amino acids: CASSLKDSWDSTDTQYF.

The genes are TRBV5-1 and TRBJ2-7; TRBD2 agrees at 7 bases. Germline V gene sequence: CDR1 SGHRS, CDR2 YFSETQ. The CDR3 contains 16 residues. V lost 0 bases and J lost 0; bases outside the gene matches: 6. The CDR3 DNA is TGCGCCAGCAGCTTGGCGGGGGGACTGACCTCCTACGAGCAGTACTTC. Amino acid sequence: CASSLAGGLTSYEQYF.

CDR3 nucleotide sequence: TGTGCCAGCAGCCCTATGACAGCGTCGGCGATGAACACTGAAGCTTTCTTT. Translation gives CASSPMTASAMNTEAFF. The V call is TRBV3-1, the J call TRBJ1-1; TRBD1 might be the D (5 bases). Germline CDR1 LGHDT, CDR2 YNNKEL (reference sequence). This CDR3 region has 17 residues. V was trimmed by 4 bases and J by 0 bases, leaving 18 bases between them.